What follows are 9 T cell receptor beta chains derived from one specimen sequenced in a study of T cells after yellow fever vaccination. TCRdb re-called the 5' RACE reads through MiXCR, storing one row per CDR3 protein. The sample yields more than 65,000 distinct CDR3 sequences, around 7% seen once. The source material was CD8+ T cells sorted from PBMCs, sampled approximately 11 days after the first yellow fever vaccination. All receptors derive from a man aged 18 to 30 who received the YFV17D yellow fever vaccine.

The rearrangement links TRBV4-1 to TRBJ2-7; 8 bases are a match to TRBD1. V shed 5 bases, J shed 5 bases, and the junction held 8 bases outside the gene matches. Germline CDR1 reads MGHRA; CDR2 reads YSYEKL. The CDR3 runs to 14 residues. CDR3 coding DNA: TGCGCCAGCAGCTATAGGACAGGGTTGAACGAGCAGTACGTC. Its protein product is CASSYRTGLNEQYV.

This clonotype was picked up many times. The chain uses TRBV27 and TRBJ2-2; 9 bases are shared with TRBD1. J was trimmed by 6 bases and V by 6 bases; bases with no gene match: 11. The germline V gene has CDR1 MNHEY and CDR2 SMNVEV (reference sequence). The CDR3 is 16 residues long. The CDR3 is CASSTFGQGRAGELFF. The CDR3, as DNA: TGTGCCAGCAGCACGTTTGGACAGGGGAGAGCCGGGGAGCTGTTTTTT.

The table lists this clonotype with many counts. The V gene is TRBV11-2, the J gene TRBJ1-1, with a tentative D call TRBD1 (5 bases). This CDR3 comprises 13 residues. Trimming shortened V by 3 bases and J by 7 bases, and 12 bases separated the two germline ends. CDR1 and CDR2 from the germline V gene are SGHAT and FQNNGV. The CDR3 spells CASSFKGRVEAFF. The CDR3 DNA reads as TGTGCCAGCAGCTTCAAGGGGCGGGTTGAAGCTTTCTTT. The full variable domain, in which reference TRBV11-2 and TRBJ1-1 provide the parts outside the CDR3, is EAGVAQSPRYKIIEKRQSVAFWCNPISGHATLYWYQQILGQGPKLLIQFQNNGVVDDSQLPKDRFSAERLKGVDSTLKIQPAKLEDSAVYLCASSFKGRVEAFFGQGTRLTVV.

This clonotype was counted many times. The chain has TRBV6-5 and TRBJ1-1; maybe TRBD1 (6 bases). V was trimmed by 0 bases and J by 4 bases, leaving 12 bases between them. The germline gives CDR1 MNHEY, CDR2 SVGAGI. CDR3 length: 15 amino acids. In DNA, the CDR3 is TGTGCCAGCAGTTACTCTCGGGGGCTCGGCACTGAAGCTTTCTTT. Its translation is CASSYSRGLGTEAFF.

In this sample, this clonotype turned up many times. CDR3 DNA: TGCGCCAGCTCGCCCGATCTCGCCGGGCCTTCGAACACTGAAGCTTTCTTT. Translation: CASSPDLAGPSNTEAFF. V usage is TRBV5-1 and J usage is TRBJ1-1; D not certain. The germline V gene encodes CDR1 SGHRS and CDR2 YFSETQ. This CDR3 contains 17 residues. Trimming left V 7 bases short and J 1 base short, with 23 bases between.

The J gene is TRBJ1-1, the V gene TRBV3-1; tentative D call: TRBD1 (5 bases). Germline V gene data show CDR1 as LGHDT and CDR2 as YNNKEL (reference sequence). Trimming took 5 bases from V and 4 from J, leaving 14 bases between them. This CDR3 contains 14 residues. The CDR3 coding sequence is TGTGCCAGCAGCGCATCGGGGGGAGGCACTGAAGCTTTCTTT. It specifies CASSASGGGTEAFF.

This clonotype was seen at least ten times. The chain employs TRBV6-1 and TRBJ2-1; possible D gene TRBD2, 6 bases. CDR3 length: 12 residues. The germline V gene encodes CDR1 MNHNS and CDR2 SASEGT. The V end was cut by 7 bases, the J end by 10 bases, with 14 bases between. CDR3 amino acids: CASNGEVGEQFF. The CDR3, as DNA: TGTGCCAGCAATGGGGAGGTTGGCGAGCAGTTCTTC.

This chain links TRBV7-2 with TRBJ2-2; D is ambiguous. This CDR3 is built from 13 residues. Germline V gives CDR1 SGHTA, CDR2 FQGNSA. Trimming removed 5 bases at V and 7 bases at J, with 11 bases between. The CDR3 loop is CASSLSPNGELFF. For the CDR3, the DNA is TGTGCCAGCAGCCTAAGCCCTAACGGGGAGCTGTTTTTT.

This clonotype has a count of ten or more. The gene calls are TRBV2 and TRBJ2-1; maybe TRBD2 (7 bases). CDR3 length: 12 amino acids. CDR1 is SNHLY, CDR2 FYNNEI, per germline. The CDR3 bases are TGTGCAAAGGGAGGGGGGGCCGAAGAGCAGTTCTTC. This translates into CAKGGGAEEQFF. Combining the CDR3 with reference TRBV2 and TRBJ2-1 gives the whole variable domain EPEVTQTPSHQVTQMGQEVILRCVPISNHLYFYWYRQILGQKVEFLVSFYNNEISEKSEIFDDQFSVERPDGSNFTLKIRSTKLEDSAMYFCAKGGGAEEQFFGPGTRLTVL.